These T cell receptor beta chains were read from a single sample in a study of cytomegalovirus exposure and HLA in healthy donors. Method: immunoSEQ multiplex PCR; TCRdb's copy keeps in-frame clones and lacks some. In the table there are about 140,000 clones, 86% of which are singletons. Sequenced input: PBMCs. The receptors here all came from a man younger than 35 in good health and CMV-seronegative. CDR3s include the opening cysteine and the closing phenylalanine or tryptophan. The D gene is left open where the match is weak. Size is stated for part of the rows, as once, few or many counts, or as a class when the clone is expanded.

J gene	V gene	D gene	clone size	CDR3 DNA	CDR3 protein
TRBJ1-5	TRBV5-1	NA	NA	TGCGCCAGCAGCAGCCCAGGGTTAGATCAGCCCCAGCATTTT	CASSSPGLDQPQHF
TRBJ2-2	TRBV9	TRBD1	NA	TGTGCCAGCAGCGTCCTGACAGGGGGCGCGACCGGGGAGCTGTTTTTT	CASSVLTGGATGELFF
TRBJ2-3	TRBV14	NA	NA	TGTGCCAGCAGCCTTCAGTTAGATACGCAGTATTTT	CASSLQLDTQYF
TRBJ2-7	TRBV11-2	NA	NA	TGTGCCAGCAGCTTAGGGAGGAGGGGATTCCCCAACCTCGGCGAGCAGTACTTC	CASSLGRRGFPNLGEQYF
TRBJ2-1	TRBV19	TRBD2	NA	TGTGCCAGTAGTAACACGGGACTAGTAGGCAATGAGCAGTTCTTC	CASSNTGLVGNEQFF
TRBJ2-1	TRBV7-2	TRBD2	NA	TGTGCCAGCAGCTTGACCAGCGGGGGATACAATGAGCAGTTCTTC	CASSLTSGGYNEQFF
TRBJ2-5	TRBV9	NA	NA	TGTGCCAGCAGCCCTCGTCAGGGCGTAACAACCCAAGAGACCCAGTACTTC	CASSPRQGVTTQETQYF
TRBJ1-2	TRBV25-1	NA	NA	TGTGCCAGCAGTGAAGCAGGGCCAGGCGCATATGGCTACACCTTC	CASSEAGPGAYGYTF
TRBJ1-1	TRBV5-1	TRBD1	NA	TGCGCCAGCAGCCAAGCGGCAGGGACAGGGTTCGGCACTGAAGCTTTCTTT	CASSQAAGTGFGTEAFF
TRBJ1-4	TRBV29-1	NA	NA	TGCAGCGTTCGAGGAGGGGCCTCTAATGAAAAACTGTTTTTT	CSVRGGASNEKLFF
TRBJ1-6	TRBV7-8	NA	NA	TGTGCCAGCAGACCAGACAGTTTTAGCCTTAGATCACCCCTCCACTTT	CASRPDSFSLRSPLHF
TRBJ1-1	TRBV7-8	NA	NA	TGTGCCAGCAGCGCCTACCCGGGAATTAACACTGAAGCTTTCTTT	CASSAYPGINTEAFF
TRBJ1-2	TRBV10-3	NA	NA	TGTGCCGTCGACGAGGACTCAAACTATGGCTACACCTTC	CAVDEDSNYGYTF
TRBJ2-1	TRBV2	NA	NA	TGTGCCAGCAGCTTGAGACCAGACATGAATGTCAATGAGCAGTTCTTC	CASSLRPDMNVNEQFF
TRBJ2-7	TRBV28	TRBD2	NA	TGTGCCAGCAACGCGGGAGGGAAGACCTACGAGCAGTACTTC	CASNAGGKTYEQYF
TRBJ1-1	TRBV28	TRBD1	NA	TGTGCCAGCAGTTTACCCGACAGGGGGTTCCCTGAAGCTTTCTTT	CASSLPDRGFPEAFF
TRBJ2-1	TRBV28	NA	NA	TGTGCCAGCAGTCCCCCCGGGCTCGGCGGGTACAATGAGCAGTTCTTC	CASSPPGLGGYNEQFF
TRBJ1-2	TRBV7-2	NA	NA	TGTGCCAGCAGCCGGGACACTAACTATGGCTACACCTTC	CASSRDTNYGYTF
TRBJ2-7	TRBV19	NA	NA	TGTGCCTCCCGTCGGGGAGACGAGCAGTACTTC	CASRRGDEQYF
TRBJ2-7	TRBV7-2	NA	once	TGTGCCAGCAGCTTAGAGGTACAGGCCTCCTACGAGCAGTACTTC	CASSLEVQASYEQYF
TRBJ2-3	TRBV5-4	NA	once	TGTGCCAGCAGCTTCCAGGGCACAGATACGCAGTATTTT	CASSFQGTDTQYF
TRBJ2-7	TRBV18	TRBD1	once	TGTGCCAGCTCTCCCCAGGAGACAGGGGGTTCCTACGAGCAGTACTTC	CASSPQETGGSYEQYF
TRBJ1-4	TRBV5-1	NA	once	TGCGCCAGCAGCTTGTTCTCAGGGGCAGGGGAAAAACTGTTTTTT	CASSLFSGAGEKLFF
TRBJ2-3	TRBV7-6	NA	NA	TGTGCCAGCAGCTTAACGGGGAGAACAGATACGCAGTATTTT	CASSLTGRTDTQYF
TRBJ1-2	TRBV18	NA	NA	TGTGCCAGCTCACCAGGGGGCTTTGGTGGCTACACCTTC	CASSPGGFGGYTF
TRBJ2-2	TRBV5-4	NA	NA	TGTGCCAGCAGCGCTTGGGACTTCCACACCGGGGAGCTGTTTTTT	CASSAWDFHTGELFF
TRBJ2-7	TRBV6-1	NA	NA	TGTGCCAGCAGTGAATCGCAGAACGAGCAGTACTTC	CASSESQNEQYF
TRBJ1-1	TRBV9	NA	NA	TGTGCCAGCAGCGTAGGCGCGGGGACTGAAGCTTTCTTT	CASSVGAGTEAFF
TRBJ1-1	TRBV4-1	NA	NA	TGCGCCAGCAGCCAAGATCAATTACGGGAGAACACTGAAGCTTTCTTT	CASSQDQLRENTEAFF
TRBJ1-4	TRBV7-9	TRBD1	once	TGTGCCAGCAGCTCCTTAGGACAGGGGGCTGGAAAACTGTTTTTT	CASSSLGQGAGKLFF
TRBJ2-3	TRBV5-1	TRBD2	NA	TGCGCCAGCAGCGCGGGAGGCGGGGGCACAGATACGCAGTATTTT	CASSAGGGGTDTQYF
TRBJ1-2	TRBV27	NA	NA	TGTGCCAGCAGTCGGGTGGGGGGCTATGGCTACACCTTC	CASSRVGGYGYTF
TRBJ2-3	TRBV6-1	TRBD1	NA	TGTGCCAGCAGTGAGCGCAGGGGGACGTCTAGCACAGATACGCAGTATTTT	CASSERRGTSSTDTQYF
TRBJ1-4	TRBV4-3	NA	NA	TGCGCCAGCAGCCAAGCCCAAGGGGGGGCCGAAAAACTGTTTTTT	CASSQAQGGAEKLFF
TRBJ2-7	TRBV13	TRBD1	NA	TGTGCCAGCAGCCGACAGGGGCCTTACGAGCAGTACTTC	CASSRQGPYEQYF
TRBJ1-2	TRBV7-2	TRBD1	NA	TGTGCCAGCAGCTCAGGACAGGGGAACTATGGCTACACCTTC	CASSSGQGNYGYTF
TRBJ2-3	TRBV5-1	NA	NA	TGCGCCAGCAGCTTACGTAACCGGCGGGAAGATACGCAGTATTTT	CASSLRNRREDTQYF
TRBJ2-7	TRBV5-6	TRBD2	NA	TGTGCCAGCAGCCCCAAATTCAGCGGGAATCTCTACGAGCAGTACTTC	CASSPKFSGNLYEQYF
TRBJ2-2	TRBV4-3	NA	NA	TGCGCCAGCAGCCCGCACAGAAACACCGGGGAGCTGTTTTTT	CASSPHRNTGELFF
TRBJ2-1	TRBV11-3	TRBD2	medium-sized	TGTGCCAGCAGCTTAGGACTAGCGGGAGGGCCGTACAATGAGCAGTTCTTC	CASSLGLAGGPYNEQFF